This T cell receptor (beta chain) is from a study of glioma-infiltrating T cells. TCR alpha and beta CDR3 regions were amplified from RNA using iRepertoire nested multiplex PCR. TCRdb re-analysed the multiplex PCR reads in MiXCR, keeping a single row per CDR3 protein. The data hold around 130,000 distinct CDR3 sequences, with more than 20% observed a single time. The receptor's source is a human donor with low-grade glioma or glioblastoma, undergoing nonglioma brain surgery, or in good health (not recorded which). Sequencing input: glioma tissue, nonneoplastic brain tissue, or PBMCs (not recorded which).

In nucleotides, the CDR3 is TGTGCCAGCAGCCAAGATCTGGTTAGCGAGCAGTACGTC. This translates into CASSQDLVSEQYV. The J gene is TRBJ2-7, the V gene TRBV14; D ambiguous. CDR1 is SGHDN, CDR2 FVKESK, per germline. CDR3 length: 13 residues. V was trimmed by 0 bases and J by 6 bases, leaving 9 bases between them.